The 16 T cell receptor beta chains listed next were all sequenced from one sample in a study of T cell responses to AZD1222 COVID-19 vaccine. The data were produced by immunoSEQ multiplex PCR, yet TCRdb's version contains in-frame clones alone and is incomplete. This sample has about 59,000 clones, with nearly 90% found just once. The sample was peripheral blood, taken 28 days after the second AZD1222 dose. These receptors were taken from an adult who received the AZD1222 COVID-19 vaccine.

The chain links TRBV11-2 to TRBJ2-7, with D perhaps TRBD1 or TRBD2 (5 bases each). The CDR3 consists of 16 residues. CDR1 is SGHAT, CDR2 FQNNGV, per germline. V was shortened by 2 bases and J by 1 base, with 15 bases between the two germline ends. CDR3 nucleotide sequence: TGTGCCAGCAGCTTAATTAGAGCAGGGAGATCCTACGAGCAGTACTTC. The encoded protein is CASSLIRAGRSYEQYF.

This clone appeared once. The chain carries TRBV3-1 (or the pseudogene TRBV3-2) and TRBJ1-4; weak D call: TRBD1 (5 bases). Germline loops: CDR1 LGHDT, CDR2 YNNKEL (reference sequence). This CDR3 has 16 residues. V was pared by 4 bases and J by 0 bases, with 12 bases between. CDR3: CASSLAGFSTNEKLFF. The CDR3 DNA reads TGTGCCAGCAGCCTTGCAGGGTTCTCAACTAATGAAAAACTGTTTTTT.

This sequence joins TRBV6-5 and TRBJ2-1, with 7 bases identical to TRBD1. J was trimmed by 7 bases and V by 3 bases; bases with no gene match: 9. The germline CDR1 and CDR2 sequences are MNHEY and SVGAGI. The CDR3 runs 15 residues. The CDR3 bases are TGTGCCAGCAGTTATAAGGGGGCCGGGTATAATGAGCAGTTCTTC. This encodes CASSYKGAGYNEQFF.

The V call is TRBV6-5, the J call TRBJ2-7; D gene ambiguous. This CDR3 is built from 14 residues. CDR1 is MNHEY, CDR2 SVGAGI, per germline. V was trimmed by 0 bases and J by 2 bases, leaving 8 bases between them. The CDR3 here is CASSYSRSTYEQYF. The CDR3 region has the DNA TGTGCCAGCAGTTACTCACGGTCTACCTACGAGCAGTACTTC.

The chain carries TRBV5-1 and TRBJ1-4; 12 bases match TRBD1. The germline V gene encodes CDR1 SGHRS and CDR2 YFSETQ. The junction had 6 bases not matched to a gene; V was cut back by 4 bases and J by 5 bases. The CDR3 runs 16 residues. The CDR3 DNA is TGCGCCAGCAGCGCGGGGACAGGGGGCGCGAATGAAAAACTGTTTTTT. Translated, it gives CASSAGTGGANEKLFF. The entire variable domain, with the rest obtained from reference TRBV5-1 and TRBJ1-4, is as follows: KAGVTQTPRYLIKTRGQQVTLSCSPISGHRSVSWYQQTPGQGLQFLFEYFSETQRNKGNFPGRFSGRQFSNSRSEMNVSTLELGDSALYLCASSAGTGGANEKLFFGSGTQLSVL.

The chain has TRBV27 and TRBJ1-1, with 7 bases fitting TRBD1. The trim removed 2 bases at V and 5 bases at J, leaving 8 bases unmatched. There are 15 residues in the CDR3. Germline V lookup: CDR1 MNHEY, CDR2 SMNVEV (reference sequence). CDR3 sequence: CASSLTPGGRTEAFF. The CDR3 DNA reads as TGTGCCAGCAGTTTAACCCCAGGGGGTCGAACTGAAGCTTTCTTT.

This chain joins TRBV3-1 (or the pseudogene TRBV3-2) and TRBJ1-3, with D tentatively TRBD1 (6 bases). The CDR3 totals 16 residues. V was cut by 4 bases and J by 2 bases, with 15 bases left in between. CDR1 LGHDT and CDR2 YNNKEL come from the germline V gene (reference sequence). Here the CDR3 reads CASSPRGQGTGNTIYF. In DNA, the CDR3 is TGTGCCAGCAGCCCCCGAGGGCAGGGGACTGGAAACACCATATATTTT.

This clone was recorded only once. The chain recombines TRBV19 with TRBJ1-1, with D possibly being TRBD1 (6 bases). The CDR3 consists of 15 residues. Looked up from germline, CDR1 is LNHDA and CDR2 is SQIVND (reference sequence). V lost 1 base, J lost 0 bases, and 9 bases lay in between. In DNA, the CDR3 is TGTGCCAGTAGTATAGGTGGGACACTGAACACTGAAGCTTTCTTT. Its translation: CASSIGGTLNTEAFF.

This clone has just one count. The genes are TRBV18 and TRBJ2-2; a possible D gene is TRBD1 (6 bases). Trimming cost V 6 bases and J 4 bases, with 9 bases left between them. This CDR3 contains 13 residues. CDR1 is KGHSH and CDR2 is LQKENI in the germline V gene. For the CDR3, the DNA is TGTGCCAGCTCTCCGGACAGCACCGGGGAGCTGTTTTTT. As protein: CASSPDSTGELFF.

J is TRBJ2-5 and V is TRBV5-4; 9 nucleotides match TRBD1. This CDR3 is built from 16 residues. CDR1 and CDR2 from the germline V gene are SGHNT and YYREEE (reference sequence). The J segment lost 5 bases and the V segment lost 9 bases, leaving 17 bases of the junction unmatched. CDR3 sequence reads: CAIAPLQGASIETQYF. CDR3 bases: TGTGCCATCGCCCCCTTACAGGGGGCCTCGATCGAGACCCAGTACTTC.

The V and J genes are TRBV25-1 and TRBJ2-2, with 9 bases identical to TRBD2. Germline values: CDR1 MGHDK, CDR2 SYGVNS. J gave up 4 bases and V 5 bases, and 5 bases lay outside the gene matches. This CDR3 has 15 residues. Here the CDR3 reads CASSPRTSVTGELFF. DNA of the CDR3: TGTGCCAGCAGTCCAAGGACTAGCGTCACCGGGGAGCTGTTTTTT.

The rearrangement uses TRBV5-1 and TRBJ2-5; TRBD2 matches at 10 bases. With V trimmed by 4 bases and J by 4 bases, 7 bases remained unmatched. The CDR3 runs 15 residues. Germline V gene lookup returns CDR1 SGHRS and CDR2 YFSETQ. The CDR3, as DNA: TGCGCCAGCAGCGAGAGAGCTAGCGGGGGAGAGACCCAGTACTTC. Its protein is CASSERASGGETQYF.

This clone has only one observation. The chain employs TRBV19 and TRBJ2-7; 7 bases line up with TRBD1. V shed 4 bases and J 4 bases; nucleotides not matched to a gene: 4. In germline, CDR1 is LNHDA, CDR2 SQIVND (reference sequence). There are 13 residues in the CDR3. CDR3 nucleotide sequence: TGTGCCAGTAGTACCCAGGGGGTTTACGAGCAGTACTTC. It specifies CASSTQGVYEQYF.

This chain joins TRBV12-3 or TRBV12-4 and TRBJ1-2, with D hard to call. The CDR3 contains 13 residues. Trimming cost V 5 bases and J 7 bases, with 14 bases left between them. CDR3 amino acids: CASSLRVAGGYTF. The CDR3, as DNA: TGTGCCAGCAGTCTCAGAGTCGCGGGTGGCTACACCTTC.

The chain links TRBV28 to TRBJ1-1; 7 positions match TRBD1. CDR3 length: 12 residues. J gave up 11 bases and V 6 bases, and 9 bases lay outside the gene matches. In germline, CDR1 is MDHEN, CDR2 SYDVKM. This chain's CDR3 is CASSLTGEKAFF. For the CDR3, the DNA is TGTGCCAGCAGCCTAACAGGGGAAAAGGCTTTCTTT.

The V gene is TRBV28, the J gene TRBJ2-6; a possible D gene is TRBD1 (6 bases). V was shortened by 8 bases and J by 4 bases, with 15 bases between the two germline ends. This CDR3 has 15 amino acids. Germline V gene data show CDR1 as MDHEN and CDR2 as SYDVKM. Here the CDR3 reads CASGTGTSGANVLTF. The CDR3, as DNA: TGTGCCAGCGGAACAGGGACCTCCGGGGCCAACGTCCTGACTTTC. The variable domain in full, completed from reference TRBV28 and TRBJ2-6, reads DVKVTQSSRYLVKRTGEKVFLECVQDMDHENMFWYRQDPGLGLRLIYFSYDVKMKEKGDIPEGYSVSREKKERFSLILESASTNQTSMYLCASGTGTSGANVLTFGAGSRLTVL.